This T cell receptor (beta chain) is drawn from a study of spatial heterogeneity in lung cancer (dated by TCRdb to between 2017 and 2020). Regarding the complete study: Beta-chain transcripts were consistently detected in greater numbers than alpha-chain transcripts, which likely reflected higher beta-chain transcript abundance. In the raw uncorrected reads, each unique combination of TCR and UMI appeared more than ten times on average. In non-small cell lung cancer, the study quantitatively compared TCR alpha and beta repertoires across several tumor regions, matched nontumor lung, and blood. Nonsynonymous mutation counts, determined by whole-exome sequencing of tumor tissue, were related to TCR repertoire features. At surgery, 200 to 250 tumor regions, fewer than 85 matched nontumor lung samples and 45 to 60 PBMC samples were TCR-sequenced for both alpha and beta chains. What the work shows at the level of the full study, not this receptor alone: Additional single-cell paired TCR alpha and beta sequencing was considered necessary to confirm, at a functional level, the hypothesis that regional TCRs recognize regional mutations. Ubiquitous expanded tumor TCRs showed up in blood more often at tumor resection than at routine follow-up.

The library was built by means of 5' RACE. The instrument was a NextSeq 500. In the TCR library protocol, a unique molecular identifier was attached to each TCR cDNA molecule so that PCR and sequencing errors could be corrected. In the paper's pipeline: Decombinator tools were used for TCR identification, UMI-based error correction and CDR3 extraction. TCRs above a frequency of 2 per 1,000, corresponding to the top 1% of the tumor frequency distribution, were defined as expanded. Rényi diversity was computed with the R vegan package after subsampling each repertoire 100 times to 5,000 TCRs. CDR3 similarity networks were constructed using string-kernel similarity of amino acid triplets, with links drawn between CDR3s whose pairwise similarity was above 0.82. Starting from the raw public reads, TCRdb applied fastp trimming at Q25, assembled clones with MiXCR and retained in-frame beta chains. Rows matching on CDR3 protein sequence are summarized as one entry with the most common DNA and genes. The V and J calls were not made by the authors but by TCRdb's processing. A total of around 45,000 distinct CDR3 sequences appear in this sample, roughly an eighth of them only once. Of the sample, about 57% falls within the top ten clones.

From the germline V gene, CDR1 is SQVTM and CDR2 is ANQGSEA. The cysteine opens and the phenylalanine closes a CDR3 of 14 amino acids. The read is trimmed to its CDR3 DNA, 42 bases read in frame from base 1. V trim: 0 bases; J trim: 6 bases; unmatched bases: 3. Only a few counts were recorded for this clonotype. Which antigen it targets is not known. The input lacks base qualities; no much larger clone sits a single base away. Sample time point, as interpreted from the label and publication: sample taken at primary tumor resection. Samples were obtained from over 70 patients with early-stage, untreated non-small cell lung cancer from the lung TRACERx cohort. Whole RNA extracted from tumor and nontumor lung tissue, or from cryopreserved PBMC samples, was used for TCR sequencing without cell sorting. Only patients with enough RNA available from two or more tumor regions were chosen for TCR sequencing.

The specimen was PBMCs, collected at surgery. The origin of this receptor is a male donor with early-stage non-small cell lung cancer. The chain employs TRBV29-1 and TRBJ2-1; 9 central bases correspond to TRBD2. The DNA sequence is as follows: TGCAGCGTTGAAGATAGCGGGAGTAGCAATGAGCAGTTCTTC. Its protein reads: CSVEDSGSSNEQFF.